The T cell receptor (beta chain) described here comes from a study of T cell responses to AZD1222 COVID-19 vaccine. Study results and limitations: AZD1222 recipients seropositive at baseline numbered only six.

This CDR3 comprises 12 residues. The germline V and J ends were trimmed by 0 bases and 6 bases, with 4 bases remaining between them. Germline lookup yields CDR1 SGHKS and CDR2 YYEKEE (reference sequence). Combined were second doses at about 4 or about 12 weeks. This clone was seen a single time. Its antigen is still unknown. Profiled with immunoSEQ multiplex PCR; TCRdb holds only in-frame clones, not every one. In the table there are 130,000 or so clones, about 91% of which are singletons. Specimen: peripheral blood, collected 28 days after the second AZD1222 dose. The chain recombines TRBV5-5 with TRBJ2-1; the D is unclear. The TCR was taken from an adult who received the AZD1222 COVID-19 vaccine. CDR3 coding DNA: TGTGCCAGCAGCTTGGGCTTCAATGAGCAGTTCTTC. It specifies CASSLGFNEQFF. Based on the CDR3 plus reference TRBV5-5 and TRBJ2-1, the full variable domain is DAGVTQSPTHLIKTRGQQVTLRCSPISGHKSVSWYQQVLGQGPQFIFQYYEKEERGRGNFPDRFSARQFPNYSSELNVNALLLGDSALYLCASSLGFNEQFFGPGTRLTVL.